One sample yielded the 30 T cell receptor beta chains listed below, sequenced in a study of blood T cell repertoires in COVID-19. Repertoires were generated with immunoSEQ multiplex PCR, while TCRdb's copy carries only in-frame clones and drops some. This table has about 370,000 clones, more than 70% appearing once. Source material: peripheral blood. Receptor source: a woman under 40 with COVID-19, enrolled during active disease.

A few counts support this clone. The rearrangement joins TRBV7-9 to TRBJ2-1; TRBD1 agrees at 10 bases. The CDR3 totals 16 residues. After removal of 6 bases from V and 4 bases from J, the junction contained 9 bases not matched to a gene. Germline lookup yields CDR1 SEHNR and CDR2 FQNEAQ (reference sequence). CDR3 bases: TGTGCCAGCAGTCCCCGTCCGGGACAGGGGTACAATGAGCAGTTCTTC. It yields the protein CASSPRPGQGYNEQFF.

The chain uses TRBV7-9 and TRBJ2-7; weak D call: TRBD2 (6 bases). Trimming cost V 2 bases and J 6 bases, with 17 bases left between them. Per germline, CDR1 SEHNR and CDR2 FQNEAQ (reference sequence). The CDR3 loop spans 15 amino acids. The CDR3 nucleotides read TGTGCCAGCAGCTTAACGGGAGCAGGGTTGGGCGAGCAGTACTTC. This codes for CASSLTGAGLGEQYF.

The chain's CDR3 is CASSYSGGETQYF. CDR3 nucleotide sequence: TGTGCCAGCAGTTACTCGGGGGGAGAGACCCAGTACTTC. V usage is TRBV6-6 and J usage is TRBJ2-5; maybe TRBD2 (6 bases). V lost 0 bases and J 4 bases, leaving 6 bases between the germline ends. CDR1 is MNHNY and CDR2 is SVGAGI in the germline V gene (reference sequence). This CDR3 region has 13 residues.

The chain has TRBV11-2 and TRBJ2-3; TRBD2 matches at 7 bases. The CDR3 extends over 16 amino acids. J gave up 2 bases and V 3 bases, and 8 bases lay outside the gene matches. In germline, CDR1 is SGHAT, CDR2 FQNNGV. CDR3 amino acids: CASSFLPGLHTDTQYF. In nucleotides, the CDR3 is TGTGCCAGCAGCTTCCTACCGGGACTACACACAGATACGCAGTATTTT.

This clone turned up a few times. The J gene is TRBJ2-7, the V gene TRBV4-3; perhaps TRBD2 as D (6 bases). The CDR3 has 15 amino acids. V lost 0 bases and J lost 2, with 11 bases in between. Germline-derived CDR1 and CDR2 are LGHNA and YSLEER. The CDR3 coding sequence is TGCGCCAGCAGCCAAGACCCCCTAGCGACCTACGAGCAGTACTTC. As protein: CASSQDPLATYEQYF.

V usage is TRBV7-8 and J usage is TRBJ1-4; a possible D gene is TRBD1 (6 bases). Germline CDR1 reads SGHVS; CDR2 reads FQNEAQ. The V end was cut by 5 bases, the J end by 3 bases, with 16 bases between. The CDR3 contains 16 residues. The CDR3 is CASSTTGMVPNEKLFF. The CDR3 DNA reads as TGTGCCAGCAGCACCACAGGGATGGTTCCTAATGAAAAACTGTTTTTT.

The chain links TRBV4-1 to TRBJ2-3; tentative D call: TRBD1 (6 bases). The CDR3 sequence is 16 residues long. Germline CDR1 is MGHRA and CDR2 is YSYEKL. With 4 bases removed from V and 2 bases from J, the gap between germline ends came to 16 bases. The CDR3: CASSPNQQGPTDTQYF. DNA for the CDR3: TGCGCCAGCAGCCCAAATCAACAGGGCCCCACAGATACGCAGTATTTT.

The rearrangement links TRBV28 to TRBJ2-4; TRBD2 matches at 7 bases. Per germline, CDR1 MDHEN and CDR2 SYDVKM. V lost 2 bases and J lost 3; bases outside the gene matches: 1. CDR3 length equals 14 residues. CDR3 nucleotides: TGTGCCAGCAGTTTAGCGGGGGTCAAAAACATTCAGTACTTC. The encoded protein is CASSLAGVKNIQYF. The whole variable domain, filled in from reference TRBV28 and TRBJ2-4, reads DVKVTQSSRYLVKRTGEKVFLECVQDMDHENMFWYRQDPGLGLRLIYFSYDVKMKEKGDIPEGYSVSREKKERFSLILESASTNQTSMYLCASSLAGVKNIQYFGAGTRLSVL.

This chain uses TRBV6-2 or TRBV6-3 with TRBJ2-5; TRBD1 agrees at 9 bases. Per the germline V gene, CDR1 is MNHEY and CDR2 is SVGEGT. The V and J ends lost 4 bases and 2 bases, in that order; junction bases with no gene match: 5. The CDR3 spans 15 residues. CDR3 nucleotides: TGTGCCAGCAGTTGGTGGGGACAGGGACAAGAGACCCAGTACTTC. Translation: CASSWWGQGQETQYF.

This chain joins TRBV11-2 and TRBJ1-1; 11 bases agree with TRBD1. The ends lost 6 bases at V and 0 bases at J; junction bases unmatched: 3. The CDR3 runs 15 residues. From germline, CDR1 is SGHAT and CDR2 FQNNGV. The CDR3 protein is CASRDRGLMNTEAFF. The DNA of the CDR3 is TGTGCCAGCAGGGACAGGGGGCTGATGAACACTGAAGCTTTCTTT.

Only one count was recorded for this clone. J is TRBJ1-3 and V is TRBV7-9; tentative D call: TRBD1 (6 bases). Deletions cut 3 bases from V and 0 bases from J, with 12 bases between. The CDR3 loop spans 16 amino acids. CDR1 is SEHNR and CDR2 is FQNEAQ in the germline V gene (reference sequence). The CDR3 protein is CASSFTDRHSGNTIYF. Written as DNA, the CDR3 is TGTGCCAGCAGCTTTACGGACAGACACTCTGGAAACACCATATATTTT.

V is TRBV19 and J is TRBJ2-1; TRBD1 is a possible D gene (6 bases). The CDR3 sequence is 15 residues long. Germline-derived CDR1 and CDR2 are LNHDA and SQIVND (reference sequence). Trimming stripped 1 base from V and 7 bases from J, with 14 bases between. The CDR3 is CASSIGQVLLNEQFF. Written as DNA, the CDR3 is TGTGCCAGTAGTATAGGACAGGTGCTTTTGAATGAGCAGTTCTTC.

This clone occurred a few times. The chain combines TRBV10-3 with TRBJ2-1; D possibly corresponds to TRBD2 (6 bases). The CDR3 sequence is 13 residues long. Trimming removed 2 bases from V and 9 bases from J, with 11 bases in between. In germline, CDR1 is ENHRY, CDR2 SYGVKD. CDR3 loop: CAISENRLVEQFF. CDR3 in DNA: TGTGCCATCAGTGAGAACCGACTAGTTGAGCAGTTCTTC.

This clone was picked up a small number of times. The chain couples TRBV7-9 to TRBJ2-7; D might be TRBD1 (6 bases). The CDR3 contains 15 residues. Between the trimmed V and J ends, which lost 0 bases and 7 bases, there was a span of 16 bases. Germline loops: CDR1 SEHNR, CDR2 FQNEAQ (reference sequence). Written as DNA, the CDR3 is TGTGCCAGCAGCTTAGCGACAGGTTCGGCCCGGGAGCAGTACTTC. It is translated as CASSLATGSAREQYF.

This clone has only a few counts. The chain uses TRBV28 and TRBJ2-5; TRBD1 agrees at 10 bases. With V trimmed by 5 bases and J by 4 bases, 7 bases remained unmatched. The CDR3 has 15 residues. CDR1 is MDHEN, CDR2 SYDVKM, per germline. This CDR3 reads CASSTRQGAGETQYF. DNA of the CDR3: TGTGCCAGCAGTACCCGACAGGGGGCCGGAGAGACCCAGTACTTC.

V and J are TRBV29-1 and TRBJ2-3; D possibly corresponds to TRBD2 (7 bases). Germline V CDR1 and CDR2: SQVTM, ANQGSEA. V was pared by 7 bases and J by 3 bases, with 17 bases between. CDR3 length: 14 residues. CDR3 DNA: TGCAGCGCCGAGGGGGAGGGGTGGACAGATACGCAGTATTTT. Translating gives CSAEGEGWTDTQYF.

The genes are TRBV19 and TRBJ2-3; TRBD2 matches 12 bases. This CDR3 is 16 amino acids long. Germline V gene sequence: CDR1 LNHDA, CDR2 SQIVND (reference sequence). The ends lost 5 bases at V and 4 bases at J; junction bases unmatched: 7. The CDR3: CASSAGLAGLSDTQYF. In nucleotides, the CDR3 is TGTGCCAGTAGTGCCGGACTAGCGGGACTATCAGATACGCAGTATTTT.

J is TRBJ2-1 and V is TRBV6-6, with 11 bases lining up with TRBD2. The germline V gene has CDR1 MNHNY and CDR2 SVGAGI (reference sequence). J lost 9 bases, V lost 6 bases, and 4 bases had no gene match. The CDR3 has 13 residues. As DNA, the CDR3 is TGTGCCAGCAGCCGGACTAGCGGGCCTGAGCAGTTCTTC. Its protein is CASSRTSGPEQFF.

V and J are TRBV4-1 and TRBJ1-5; D uncertain. V was shortened by 0 bases and J by 6 bases, with 15 bases between the two germline ends. Germline CDR1 is MGHRA and CDR2 is YSYEKL. CDR3 length: 16 amino acids. As DNA, the CDR3 is TGCGCCAGCAGCCAAGACCTAACATGGGAGGGTCAGCCCCAGCATTTT. This codes for CASSQDLTWEGQPQHF.

The chain combines TRBV5-1 with TRBJ2-3; 7 nucleotides match TRBD2. Trimming took 0 bases from V and 2 from J; bases not matched to a gene: 6. This CDR3 contains 16 residues. Looked up from germline, CDR1 is SGHRS and CDR2 is YFSETQ. DNA for the CDR3: TGCGCCAGCAGCTTGGAAGGGAGGGTAACCACAGATACGCAGTATTTT. Its translation is CASSLEGRVTTDTQYF.

This chain joins TRBV27 and TRBJ2-1; D might be TRBD2 (5 bases). V was clipped by 7 bases and J by 9 bases, with 28 bases between them. CDR1 MNHEY and CDR2 SMNVEV come from the germline V gene (reference sequence). The CDR3 loop spans 17 amino acids. CDR3 region: CASTNKFKSLLVGEQFF. In DNA form, the CDR3 reads TGTGCCAGCACCAACAAATTTAAAAGCCTACTAGTAGGTGAGCAGTTCTTC.

The chain carries TRBV28 and TRBJ1-1; D gene uncertain. V lost 3 bases, J lost 8 bases, and 22 bases lay in between. Germline V gene data show CDR1 as MDHEN and CDR2 as SYDVKM. The CDR3 consists of 16 residues. The CDR3 here is CASSFLSVRQTGEAFF. The CDR3 region has the DNA TGTGCCAGCAGTTTCCTGAGTGTAAGGCAAACCGGGGAAGCTTTCTTT.

The chain is built from TRBV15 and TRBJ2-3, with D maybe TRBD1 (6 bases). Germline lookup yields CDR1 LNHNV and CDR2 YYDKDF (reference sequence). CDR3 length: 18 residues. Trimming removed 3 bases at V and 1 base at J, with 20 bases between. CDR3 amino acids: CATSRDPQGGGGTDTQYF. CDR3 coding DNA: TGTGCCACCAGCAGGGACCCACAGGGCGGAGGCGGCACAGATACGCAGTATTTT. The whole variable domain, filled in from reference TRBV15 and TRBJ2-3, reads DAMVIQNPRYQVTQFGKPVTLSCSQTLNHNVMYWYQQKSSQAPKLLFHYYDKDFNNEADTPDNFQSRRPNTSFCFLDIRSPGLGDTAMYLCATSRDPQGGGGTDTQYFGPGTRLTVL.

This sequence joins TRBV30 and TRBJ2-5, with a possible D match to TRBD1 (6 bases). In germline, CDR1 is GTSNPN, CDR2 SVGIG (reference sequence). This CDR3 region has 15 residues. Trimming took 1 base from V and 5 from J, leaving 17 bases between them. CDR3 sequence reads: CAWSGAGAQGETQYF. CDR3 sequence (DNA): TGTGCCTGGAGTGGGGCAGGGGCCCAGGGGGAGACCCAGTACTTC.

V usage is TRBV6-2 or TRBV6-3 and J usage is TRBJ1-1; D is unresolved. V was clipped by 5 bases and J by 1 base, with 11 bases between them. The germline V gene has CDR1 MNHEY and CDR2 SVGEGT. This CDR3 is 14 amino acids long. The CDR3 nucleotides are TGTGCCAGCAGTAAACCACAGAGGAACACTGAAGCTTTCTTT. Protein: CASSKPQRNTEAFF.

In its sample, this clone was seen once. The V and J genes are TRBV4-3 and TRBJ2-1; no reliable D call. CDR1 LGHNA and CDR2 YSLEER come from the germline V gene. The ends were cut back, 2 bases at V and 5 bases at J, with 7 bases in the middle. The CDR3 is 13 residues long. The chain's CDR3 is CASSQRVNNEQFF. For the CDR3, the DNA is TGCGCCAGCAGCCAACGTGTTAACAATGAGCAGTTCTTC.

The gene calls are TRBV12-5 and TRBJ2-1; D unclear. Trimming took off 0 bases at V and 1 base at J, with 16 bases between the two ends. Per germline, CDR1 LGHNT and CDR2 FRNRAP. The length of the CDR3 is 18 residues. CDR3: CASGLVVPFPGSYNEQFF. CDR3 DNA sequence: TGTGCTAGTGGTTTGGTAGTACCCTTTCCGGGTTCCTACAATGAGCAGTTCTTC. The variable domain in full, with the rest retrieved from reference TRBV12-5 and TRBJ2-1, is DARVTQTPRHKVTEMGQEVTMRCQPILGHNTVFWYRQTMMQGLELLAYFRNRAPLDDSGMPKDRFSAEMPDATLATLKIQPSEPRDSAVYFCASGLVVPFPGSYNEQFFGPGTRLTVL.

The rearrangement uses TRBV4-3 and TRBJ2-1; TRBD2 matches 8 bases. CDR3 length: 15 amino acids. The germline V gene has CDR1 LGHNA and CDR2 YSLEER. The V gene end was trimmed by 1 base and the J gene end by 8 bases; junction bases not matched to a gene: 7. CDR3 nucleotides: TGCGCCAGCAGCCAAGTTGATAGCGGGGCCCATGAGCAGTTCTTC. It encodes CASSQVDSGAHEQFF.

The CDR3 loop is CARSNRQGASGNTIYF. DNA for the CDR3: TGTGCCAGAAGCAACCGACAGGGGGCTTCTGGAAACACCATATATTTT. The chain recombines TRBV5-3 with TRBJ1-3, with 10 bases matching TRBD1. TRBV5-3 is an ORF; its function is uncertain. The CDR3 loop spans 16 amino acids. V lost 4 bases, J lost 1 base, and 5 bases stayed unmatched.

This chain links TRBV10-3 with TRBJ1-1; D call uncertain. CDR1 ENHRY and CDR2 SYGVKD come from the germline V gene. Trimming removed 2 bases at V and 4 bases at J, with 14 bases between. The CDR3 covers 15 residues. The CDR3 sequence: CAISEGLGTVTEAFF. Here the CDR3 DNA reads TGTGCCATCAGTGAGGGACTGGGAACGGTCACTGAAGCTTTCTTT.